The rows below give T cell receptor beta chains drawn from one sample of a study of memory CD4+ T cells and cytomegalovirus serostatus. Here immunoSEQ multiplex PCR was the method, and the copy in TCRdb shows in-frame clones only, minus some. This table holds approximately 63,000 clones, less than 85% found once. The specimen sequenced was memory CD4+ T cells from blood. Every receptor here comes from an adult in good health and CMV-seronegative. Some clones in this sample may be carry-over from other donors' samples. Both conserved end residues are part of each CDR3. D genes are given only for firm matches. The size entry is marked missing in some rows and otherwise reads once, few, many or a size class.

d_call: NA; j_call: TRBJ1-3; clone_size: NA; v_call: TRBV6-1; cdr3_nt: TGTGCCAGCAGTGGGACGGTCTCTGGAAACACCATATATTTT; cdr3_aa: CASSGTVSGNTIYF
d_call: NA; j_call: TRBJ2-7; clone_size: NA; v_call: TRBV11-2; cdr3_nt: TGTGCCAGCAGCTTAAATCACCAGCCTAGCGTCGAGCAGTACTTC; cdr3_aa: CASSLNHQPSVEQYF
d_call: TRBD1; j_call: TRBJ1-4; clone_size: NA; v_call: TRBV28; cdr3_nt: TGTGGGACAGGGAATAATGAAAAACTGTTTTTT; cdr3_aa: CGTGNNEKLFF
d_call: NA; j_call: TRBJ2-7; clone_size: NA; v_call: TRBV4-1; cdr3_nt: TGCGCCAGCAGCCACCCCGGGTCGAGCGAGCAGTACTTC; cdr3_aa: CASSHPGSSEQYF
d_call: TRBD1; j_call: TRBJ1-1; clone_size: NA; v_call: TRBV4-1; cdr3_nt: TGCGCCAGCTCTATGGACAGGGTGGACACTGAAGCTTTCTTT; cdr3_aa: CASSMDRVDTEAFF
d_call: NA; j_call: TRBJ2-3; clone_size: NA; v_call: TRBV7-2; cdr3_nt: TGTGCCAGCAGCTTAAATGGTTTCCCTACAGATACGCAGTATTTT; cdr3_aa: CASSLNGFPTDTQYF
d_call: TRBD2; j_call: TRBJ2-2; clone_size: NA; v_call: TRBV7-3; cdr3_nt: TGTGCCAGCAGCTTAACAGCGGGAGTGGGCGGGGAGCTGTTTTTT; cdr3_aa: CASSLTAGVGGELFF
d_call: NA; j_call: TRBJ2-1; clone_size: NA; v_call: TRBV4-1; cdr3_nt: TGCGCCAGCAGCCAACCGGCCCCTCTCGGTCACAATGAGCAGTTCTTC; cdr3_aa: CASSQPAPLGHNEQFF
d_call: NA; j_call: TRBJ2-1; clone_size: NA; v_call: TRBV4-3; cdr3_nt: TGCGCCAGCAGCCAAGGGAATACAGGTTCTGGGCTGCACAATGAGCAGTTCTTC; cdr3_aa: CASSQGNTGSGLHNEQFF
d_call: NA; j_call: TRBJ2-7; clone_size: NA; v_call: TRBV29-1; cdr3_nt: TGCAGCGTGGCCGGGACCGGGTACGAGCAGTACTTC; cdr3_aa: CSVAGTGYEQYF
d_call: TRBD2; j_call: TRBJ2-1; clone_size: NA; v_call: TRBV30; cdr3_nt: TGTGCCTGGAAAAATAGCGGGATTTACAATGAGCAGTTCTTC; cdr3_aa: CAWKNSGIYNEQFF
d_call: NA; j_call: TRBJ2-5; clone_size: NA; v_call: TRBV5-6; cdr3_nt: TGTGCCAGCAGCACAGGACTCCAGGAGACCCAGTACTTC; cdr3_aa: CASSTGLQETQYF
d_call: TRBD1; j_call: TRBJ1-1; clone_size: NA; v_call: TRBV19; cdr3_nt: TGTGCCAGTAGTATAGTAACGGGGACAGAGGCTTTCTTT; cdr3_aa: CASSIVTGTEAFF
d_call: NA; j_call: TRBJ1-5; clone_size: few; v_call: TRBV19; cdr3_nt: TGTGCCAGTAGTCCAGAGGCCCGGGCCCATCAGCCCCAGCATTTT; cdr3_aa: CASSPEARAHQPQHF
d_call: TRBD2; j_call: TRBJ2-1; clone_size: NA; v_call: TRBV28; cdr3_nt: TGTGCCAGCAGTTCATTCGGACTAGCGGTTTACAATGAGCAGTTCTTC; cdr3_aa: CASSSFGLAVYNEQFF
d_call: NA; j_call: TRBJ2-2; clone_size: few; v_call: TRBV7-7; cdr3_nt: TGTGCTAGCAGTGGGGGAATAAACACCGGGGAGCTGTTTTTT; cdr3_aa: CASSGGINTGELFF
d_call: NA; j_call: TRBJ1-4; clone_size: NA; v_call: TRBV5-6; cdr3_nt: TGTGCCAGCAGCTTGAGTCAAGGTTCCCGCTTCACGAATGAAAAACTGTTTTTT; cdr3_aa: CASSLSQGSRFTNEKLFF